Shown below are 31 T cell receptor beta chains from a single sample sequenced in a study of blood T cells in healthy people across ages. The use of a sample-barcoded 5' primer and a J-beta primer mix characterized a second PCR of roughly 6 to 11 cycles. TCRdb reprocessed the 5' RACE reads via MiXCR and lists one record per CDR3 protein. Of about 640,000 distinct CDR3 sequences detected, around 54% appear once; the ten largest clones hold approximately 40%. Material: blood. Receptor source: a man in his 60s in good health.

The chain links TRBV12-3 or TRBV12-4 to TRBJ1-1; D gene ambiguous. V lost 5 bases and J lost 1, with 8 bases in between. The CDR3 is 13 amino acids. DNA of the CDR3: TGTGCCAGCAGTACCCAGGAGAACACTGAAGCTTTCTTT. Translated, it gives CASSTQENTEAFF.

This chain joins TRBV2 and TRBJ1-2; D uncertain. The germline V gene has CDR1 SNHLY and CDR2 FYNNEI. The CDR3 is made up of 14 amino acids. The germline V and J ends were trimmed by 4 bases and 0 bases, with 9 bases remaining between them. As DNA, the CDR3 is TGTGCCAGCAGTGTCGACAAAACTAACTATGGCTACACCTTC. This codes for CASSVDKTNYGYTF.

The rearrangement links TRBV20-1 to TRBJ1-6, with 8 bases that match TRBD1. Germline-derived CDR1 and CDR2 are DFQATT and SNEGSKA (reference sequence). The CDR3 sequence is 15 residues long. With V trimmed by 3 bases and J by 7 bases, 8 bases remained unmatched. The CDR3 bases are TGCAGTGCTAGCCCCAGGGGGCTGTGGAATTCACCCCTCCACTTT. Amino acids: CSASPRGLWNSPLHF.

V is TRBV2 and J is TRBJ2-5, with TRBD1 matching 7 bases. This CDR3 region has 15 residues. V shed 6 bases and J 5 bases; nucleotides not matched to a gene: 12. Germline lookup yields CDR1 SNHLY and CDR2 FYNNEI. The CDR3 loop reads CASSAVGQATETQYF. In DNA form, the CDR3 reads TGTGCCAGCAGCGCGGTTGGACAGGCCACGGAGACCCAGTACTTC.

The genes are TRBV10-3 and TRBJ2-3; TRBD1 aligns across 9 bases. CDR3 length: 16 residues. Germline V gives CDR1 ENHRY, CDR2 SYGVKD. Trimming at V came to 4 bases and at J to 1 base, leaving 6 bases not matched to a gene. The chain's CDR3 is CAISGGQGFRTDTQYF. CDR3 DNA sequence: TGTGCCATCAGTGGGGGACAGGGATTTCGCACAGATACGCAGTATTTT.

The chain recombines TRBV2 with TRBJ2-5, with TRBD2 matching 9 bases. Germline V gives CDR1 SNHLY, CDR2 FYNNEI. This CDR3 has 17 residues. V dropped 0 bases and J dropped 3; count of bases not matched to a gene: 8. This CDR3 is CASSEAPGLARKETQYF. The CDR3 region has the DNA TGTGCCAGCAGTGAAGCCCCGGGACTAGCTCGGAAAGAGACCCAGTACTTC. Combining the CDR3 with reference TRBV2 and TRBJ2-5 gives the whole variable domain EPEVTQTPSHQVTQMGQEVILRCVPISNHLYFYWYRQILGQKVEFLVSFYNNEISEKSEIFDDQFSVERPDGSNFTLKIRSTKLEDSAMYFCASSEAPGLARKETQYFGPGTRLLVL.

In this sample, this clonotype turned up a few times. The chain couples TRBV29-1 to TRBJ2-1; D is unresolved. This CDR3 comprises 13 residues. Trimming removed 6 bases from V and 0 bases from J, with 9 bases in between. Germline CDR1 reads SQVTM; CDR2 reads ANQGSEA. The CDR3 nucleotides read TGCAGCGTCCGCCAGAGCTCCTACAATGAGCAGTTCTTC. Translating it yields CSVRQSSYNEQFF.

The chain employs TRBV20-1 and TRBJ2-5, with 12 bases fitting TRBD2. The CDR3 sequence is 15 residues long. The germline CDR1 and CDR2 sequences are DFQATT and SNEGSKA (reference sequence). V shed 1 base and J 4 bases; nucleotides not matched to a gene: 4. CDR3 sequence reads: CSARVPSGGAETQYF. The CDR3 coding sequence is TGCAGTGCTAGAGTACCTAGCGGGGGGGCAGAGACCCAGTACTTC.

The V gene is TRBV6-2 or TRBV6-3, the J gene TRBJ2-3; TRBD1 matches at 7 bases. Germline V CDR1 and CDR2: MNHEY, SVGEGT. The CDR3 spans 19 residues. The trim removed 0 bases at V and 2 bases at J, leaving 14 bases unmatched. CDR3 sequence reads: CASSYSTKQGDGNTDTQYF. For the CDR3, the DNA is TGTGCCAGCAGTTACTCGACGAAGCAGGGGGACGGAAACACAGATACGCAGTATTTT.

The rearrangement uses TRBV6-1 and TRBJ2-7; the match to TRBD1 covers 9 bases. There are 15 residues in the CDR3. Trimming cost V 5 bases and J 3 bases; bases outside gene matches: 8. Looked up from germline, CDR1 is MNHNS and CDR2 is SASEGT. This CDR3 is CASSPQGAFVYEQYF. DNA of the CDR3: TGTGCCAGCAGTCCACAGGGGGCTTTCGTCTACGAGCAGTACTTC.

This chain joins TRBV20-1 and TRBJ2-1, with D perhaps matching TRBD1 (6 bases). This CDR3 contains 16 residues. From germline, CDR1 is DFQATT and CDR2 SNEGSKA (reference sequence). V dropped 3 bases and J dropped 8 bases, with 23 bases sitting between them. The CDR3 coding sequence is TGCAGTGCTAGTGGAGAGGGCCCCAGGGGAAGGGATGAGCAGTTCTTC. Translating it yields CSASGEGPRGRDEQFF.

The chain has TRBV12-5 and TRBJ1-2, with 8 bases that match TRBD1. This CDR3 spans 17 amino acids. V dropped 5 bases and J dropped 3; count of bases not matched to a gene: 14. Germline V gene sequence: CDR1 LGHNT, CDR2 FRNRAP. The CDR3, as DNA: TGTGCTAGTGGTCCCCCGGGACAGGTGGTTTTCGACTATGGCTACACCTTC. It is translated as CASGPPGQVVFDYGYTF.

The chain uses TRBV6-5 and TRBJ2-7, with 7 nucleotides matching TRBD1. CDR1 MNHEY and CDR2 SVGAGI come from the germline V gene. V shed 0 bases and J 2 bases; nucleotides not matched to a gene: 4. The length of the CDR3 is 15 residues. As DNA, the CDR3 is TGTGCCAGCAGTTACTCAGACAGGGAGACCTACGAGCAGTACTTC. Translating gives CASSYSDRETYEQYF.

V is TRBV6-6 and J is TRBJ2-3; TRBD1 agrees at 12 bases. The V gene end was trimmed by 7 bases and the J gene end by 5 bases; junction bases not matched to a gene: 10. CDR1 and CDR2 from the germline V gene are MNHNY and SVGAGI (reference sequence). The CDR3 consists of 16 residues. The CDR3 spells CASTKGTGGVVDTQYF. DNA of the CDR3: TGTGCCAGCACCAAGGGGACAGGGGGCGTGGTAGATACGCAGTATTTT.

This clonotype was counted ten times or more. The junction shows a germline mismatch at one end, possibly a read error. The CDR3, as DNA: TGTGCCAGCTCCTCGGGACAGTCCTACGAGCAGTACTTC. This translates into CASSSGQSYEQYF. The genes are TRBV5-1 and TRBJ2-7, with 7 bases aligning to TRBD1. The CDR3 extends over 13 amino acids. Germline V gene data show CDR1 as SGHRS and CDR2 as YFSETQ.

The V gene is TRBV20-1, the J gene TRBJ1-2, with D possibly being TRBD1 (5 bases). The CDR3 extends over 11 amino acids. CDR1 is DFQATT, CDR2 SNEGSKA, per germline (reference sequence). Trimming left V 6 bases short and J 7 bases short, with 12 bases between. DNA for the CDR3: TGCAGTGCGATCGGGACGGCTGGCTACACCTTC. Amino acids: CSAIGTAGYTF.

This clonotype was picked up a small number of times. The V gene is TRBV6-5, the J gene TRBJ2-1, with D perhaps TRBD1 or TRBD2 (5 bases each). The germline CDR1 and CDR2 sequences are MNHEY and SVGAGI. V lost 2 bases, J lost 7 bases, and 9 bases lay in between. This CDR3 has 13 residues. CDR3 sequence: CASSYRDPNEQFF. In DNA, the CDR3 is TGTGCCAGCAGTTACAGGGACCCTAATGAGCAGTTCTTC.

V and J are TRBV7-2 and TRBJ2-5; tentative D call: TRBD2 (6 bases). The V gene's germline CDR1 is SGHTA and CDR2 FQGNSA. The V end was cut by 4 bases, the J end by 10 bases, with 19 bases between. The CDR3 loop spans 14 amino acids. The CDR3 region has the DNA TGTGCCAGCAGCTCCCTTCTAGCGATTGGGGACCAGTACTTC. It encodes CASSSLLAIGDQYF.

Comment on this clonotype: Relative to the germline gene, one junction end is altered; a read error may explain this. The chain employs TRBV6-6 and TRBJ2-5, with 10 bases identical to TRBD2. Germline CDR1 and CDR2: MNHNY and SVGAGI (reference sequence). This CDR3 region has 16 residues. CDR3 residues: CANSYSKAGGRETQYF. The CDR3 DNA reads as TGTGCCAACAGTTACTCGAAAGCGGGGGGGCGAGAGACCCAGTACTTC.

This rearrangement joins TRBV4-2 to TRBJ2-3; D might be TRBD1 or TRBD2, each matching 5 bases. Germline CDR1 and CDR2: LGHNA and YNFKEQ. Trimming removed 1 base from V and 0 bases from J, with 11 bases in between. CDR3 length: 16 amino acids. The CDR3, as DNA: TGTGCCAGCAGCCAAGTCCGGGACGGAAGCACAGATACGCAGTATTTT. Amino acids: CASSQVRDGSTDTQYF.

V gene TRBV5-4 combines with J gene TRBJ1-2, with D perhaps TRBD1 (6 bases). V lost 0 bases to trimming and J lost 4 bases, with 13 bases between them. Germline assignment: CDR1 SGHNT and CDR2 YYREEE (reference sequence). The CDR3 contains 15 residues. The CDR3 DNA reads TGTGCCAGCAGCTTGGACAGGGTTCACGGCTATGGCTACACCTTC. Its translation: CASSLDRVHGYGYTF.

The chain has TRBV21-1 and TRBJ2-1; the D call of TRBD1 is as the table states it, not checked on the DNA. TRBV21-1 is flagged as a pseudogene. CDR3 length: 16 amino acids. The CDR3 nucleotides read TGTGCCAGCAGCAAAGCTCAATGGGGGAACTACAATGAGCAGTTCTTC. Translating gives CASSKAQWGNYNEQFF.

This clonotype was seen a handful of times. This chain uses TRBV28 with TRBJ2-4; D is possibly TRBD2 (5 bases). Germline lookup yields CDR1 MDHEN and CDR2 SYDVKM. Deletions cut 4 bases from V and 13 bases from J, with 23 bases between. CDR3 size: 15 residues. Here the CDR3 reads CASSYKGGLSREQYF. In DNA form, the CDR3 reads TGTGCCAGCAGTTACAAGGGCGGGTTATCTAGGGAGCAGTACTTC.

V is TRBV27 and J is TRBJ2-6; D gene unclear. Per germline, CDR1 MNHEY and CDR2 SMNVEV (reference sequence). The ends were cut back, 5 bases at V and 1 base at J, with 6 bases in the middle. The CDR3 runs 14 residues. The CDR3 sequence is CASSAMSGANVLTF. The CDR3 nucleotides are TGTGCCAGCAGTGCCATGTCTGGGGCCAACGTCCTGACTTTC.

V gene TRBV3-1 combines with J gene TRBJ1-5; the D gene is possibly TRBD1 (6 bases). CDR3 length equals 16 residues. The ends were cut back, 4 bases at V and 7 bases at J, with 20 bases in the middle. Per the germline V gene, CDR1 is LGHDT and CDR2 is YNNKEL (reference sequence). CDR3 nucleotide sequence: TGTGCCAGCAGCCTAGGGGTCGGGGGGCGAGGGCAGCCCCAGCATTTT. As protein: CASSLGVGGRGQPQHF.

The chain recombines TRBV29-1 with TRBJ2-6; D not resolved. Between the trimmed V and J ends, which lost 3 bases and 2 bases, there was a span of 5 bases. Germline CDR1 and CDR2: SQVTM and ANQGSEA. This CDR3 has 13 residues. The CDR3 loop is CSVDSPGANVLTF. The CDR3 DNA sequence: TGCAGCGTTGATAGCCCTGGGGCCAACGTCCTGACTTTC.

This clonotype was picked up a small number of times. CDR3 DNA sequence: TGTGCCATCAGCGACTTGGGTGGGGAGAGTGTGACCCAGTACTTC. This encodes CAISDLGGESVTQYF. The V call is TRBV10-3, the J call TRBJ2-5; D possibly corresponds to TRBD2 (5 bases). From germline, CDR1 is ENHRY and CDR2 SYGVKD. The CDR3 is 15 residues long. The V gene lost 6 bases and the J gene lost 7 bases, with 21 bases spanning the gap.

The chain is built from TRBV10-3 and TRBJ1-4; D not certain. The CDR3 is 13 amino acids. Deletions cut 4 bases from V and 5 bases from J, with 8 bases between. The germline V gene has CDR1 ENHRY and CDR2 SYGVKD. CDR3 region: CAISAAGNEKLFF. The CDR3, as DNA: TGTGCCATCAGTGCGGCGGGAAATGAAAAACTGTTTTTT.

The V call is TRBV6-5, the J call TRBJ2-5; a weak D match, TRBD2 (7 bases). The CDR3 length is 14 residues. Germline CDR1 reads MNHEY; CDR2 reads SVGAGI. V gave up 1 base and J gave up 5 bases, with 11 bases separating them. This CDR3 is CASSYLGGLETQYF. The CDR3 DNA sequence: TGTGCCAGCAGTTACTTGGGGGGGCTGGAGACCCAGTACTTC.

There are a few counts of this clonotype. The rearrangement uses TRBV20-1 and TRBJ2-5, with 9 bases lining up with TRBD2. The CDR3 sequence is 12 residues long. After removal of 1 base from V and 13 bases from J, the junction contained 7 bases not matched to a gene. CDR1 is DFQATT and CDR2 is SNEGSKA in the germline V gene (reference sequence). CDR3 in amino acids: CSARGTSVLGYF. For the CDR3, the DNA is TGCAGTGCTAGAGGGACTAGCGTCCTAGGGTACTTC.

This chain joins TRBV7-8 and TRBJ2-2; the match to TRBD2 covers 7 bases. The CDR3 contains 15 residues. Per germline, CDR1 SGHVS and CDR2 FQNEAQ. Trimming cost V 4 bases and J 5 bases; bases outside gene matches: 7. The CDR3 coding sequence is TGTGCCAGCAGCTACACCGGGACTATGACCGGGGAGCTGTTTTTT. Protein: CASSYTGTMTGELFF.